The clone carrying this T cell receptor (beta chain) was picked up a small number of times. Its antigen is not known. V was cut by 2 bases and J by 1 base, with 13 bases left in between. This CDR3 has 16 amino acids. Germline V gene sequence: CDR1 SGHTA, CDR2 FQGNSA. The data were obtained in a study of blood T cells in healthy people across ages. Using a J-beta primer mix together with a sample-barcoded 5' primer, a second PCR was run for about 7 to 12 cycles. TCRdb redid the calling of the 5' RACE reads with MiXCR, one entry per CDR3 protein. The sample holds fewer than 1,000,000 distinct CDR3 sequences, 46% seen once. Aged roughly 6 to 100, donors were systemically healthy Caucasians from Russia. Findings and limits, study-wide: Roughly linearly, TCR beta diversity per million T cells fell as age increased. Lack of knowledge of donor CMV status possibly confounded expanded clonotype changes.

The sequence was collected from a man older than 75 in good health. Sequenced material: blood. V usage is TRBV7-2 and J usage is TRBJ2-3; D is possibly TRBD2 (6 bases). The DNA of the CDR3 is TGTGCCAGCAGCTTAAACGGGAGAGGAGGCACAGATACGCAGTATTTT. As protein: CASSLNGRGGTDTQYF.